This entry features one TCR beta chain sequence. Per germline, CDR1 SGHAT and CDR2 FQDESV (reference sequence). V lost 5 bases to trimming and J lost 6 bases; unmatched junction nucleotides: 8. The CDR3 contains 15 residues. The data derive from a study of blood T cell repertoires in COVID-19. TCRdb's table, derived via immunoSEQ multiplex PCR, lists solely in-frame clones and lacks some. Among over 45,000 clones listed, approximately 86% were seen once. Input material: peripheral blood. This TCR was sampled from an elderly woman with acute or convalescent COVID-19. V is TRBV11-1 and J is TRBJ1-1; TRBD1 matches at 11 bases. The CDR3 coding sequence is TGTGCCAGCAGCACAGGGACAGGGGGGTACTCTGAAGCTTTCTTT. It codes for CASSTGTGGYSEAFF.